These T cell receptor beta chains were read from a single sample in a study of blood T cell repertoires in COVID-19. Profiled with immunoSEQ multiplex PCR; TCRdb holds only in-frame clones, not every one. This sample yields 25,000 to 30,000 clones, of which more than 70% are seen a single time; roughly 20% belongs to the top ten. The sequencing input was peripheral blood. These receptors were taken from a boy aged 2-15 years with active or convalescent COVID-19. CDR3s include the opening cysteine and the closing phenylalanine or tryptophan. D genes are given only for firm matches. The size of a clone is reported for some rows only, either as once, few or many, or as a class for expanded clones.

d_gene	v_gene	j_gene	abundance	CDR3nt	CDR3aa
.	TRBV11-2	TRBJ1-2	.	TGTGCCAGCAGCTTAAATAGAAGAACGGCTAACTATGGCTACACCTTC	CASSLNRRTANYGYTF
TRBD1	TRBV19	TRBJ1-5	.	TGTGCCAGTAGTATCTTACCCCTGGACAGGGAGGACAATCAGCCCCAGCATTTT	CASSILPLDREDNQPQHF
.	TRBV5-6	TRBJ1-5	many	TGTGCCAGCACCGATATGCGGGCGCGGAGCAATCAGCCCCAGCATTTT	CASTDMRARSNQPQHF
TRBD1	TRBV11-2	TRBJ2-7	.	TGTGCCAGCAGCTTAGGACAGGGGTACCACGAGCAGTACTTC	CASSLGQGYHEQYF
TRBD2	TRBV3-1/TRBV3-2	TRBJ2-3	.	TGTGCCAGCAGCATCCGACTAGCGGGATTCATTGATACGCAGTATTTT	CASSIRLAGFIDTQYF
.	TRBV6-5	TRBJ1-2	few	TGTGCCCTCAGCCCGGGGGGATACTATGGCTACACCTTC	CALSPGGYYGYTF
TRBD2	TRBV7-9	TRBJ2-3	.	TGTGCCAGCAGCTTAAGCGGGGGGTACACAGATACGCAGTATTTT	CASSLSGGYTDTQYF
.	TRBV7-2	TRBJ2-7	.	TGTGCCAGCAGCTTAGCGCCCCGGAGCTCCTACGAGCAGTACTTC	CASSLAPRSSYEQYF
TRBD2	TRBV30	TRBJ2-7	.	TGTGCCTGGAGTCCTAGACTAGCGGGGACCTACGAGCAGTACTTC	CAWSPRLAGTYEQYF
TRBD1	TRBV28	TRBJ1-1	.	TGTGCCAGCAGCCCCGGCGGGGTTGACGACAGGGCAGCTTTCTTT	CASSPGGVDDRAAFF
TRBD2	TRBV10-3	TRBJ2-7	.	TGTGCCATCAGGGGGGGGTACCCCTCGGTCTCCTACGAGCAGTACTTC	CAIRGGYPSVSYEQYF
.	TRBV7-9	TRBJ2-1	.	TGTGCCAGCAGCTTCGTCCCGGGAGTAAGGAATGAGCAGTTCTTC	CASSFVPGVRNEQFF
.	TRBV2	TRBJ1-2	.	TGTGCCAGCAGTGCTACAGGGAACCCCTATGGCTACACCTTC	CASSATGNPYGYTF
.	TRBV7-6	TRBJ2-1	.	TGTGCCAGCAGCTCCCCCGGGGGTGAGCAGTTCTTC	CASSSPGGEQFF
TRBD1	TRBV5-1	TRBJ1-1	.	TGCGCCAGCAGAATCCAGGGGGAAAACACTGAAGCTTTCTTT	CASRIQGENTEAFF
.	TRBV28	TRBJ1-2	.	TGTGCCAGCAGAGTGCCAGGGGATCGGGGCTACACCTTC	CASRVPGDRGYTF
.	TRBV5-6	TRBJ1-5	.	TGTGCCAGCAGCTGGCGACAGGGCAATCAGCCCCAGCATTTT	CASSWRQGNQPQHF
TRBD1	TRBV2	TRBJ1-5	.	TGTGCCAGCAGAGAAGACAGGGTAGGCGGTCAGCCCCAGCATTTT	CASREDRVGGQPQHF
.	TRBV21-1	TRBJ2-1	.	TGTGCCAGCAGCAACCCCAGGTACAATGAGCAGTTCTTC	CASSNPRYNEQFF
.	TRBV19	TRBJ2-2	.	TGTGCCAGTAGTATTATCGCGAACACCGGGGAGCTGTTTTTT	CASSIIANTGELFF
.	TRBV7-2	TRBJ2-5	.	TGTGCCAGCAGCTTAGGATGGTCGGGGTTAGGGATTCAAGAGACCCAGTACTTC	CASSLGWSGLGIQETQYF
TRBD1	TRBV18	TRBJ1-2	.	TGTGCCAGCTCACCTAATACCGGGACAGGGAGTTCATTCGATGGCTACACCTTC	CASSPNTGTGSSFDGYTF
TRBD1	TRBV6-5	TRBJ1-2	.	TGTGCCAGCAGGACGGACAGGGGGAGAGGAGGCTACACCTTC	CASRTDRGRGGYTF
TRBD2	TRBV4-1	TRBJ2-1	.	TGCGCCAGCAGCCAGGTAGCGGGAGGCTCTAATGAGCAGTTCTTC	CASSQVAGGSNEQFF
TRBD1	TRBV18	TRBJ1-2	.	TGTGCCAGCTCACCAGGGACAGCCTCCGTTACGCACACCTTC	CASSPGTASVTHTF
TRBD2	TRBV18	TRBJ2-1	.	TGTGCCAGCTCACGGGAGACACCCGGGACTAATTCCTACAATGAGCAGTTCTTC	CASSRETPGTNSYNEQFF
.	TRBV9	TRBJ1-4	.	TGTGCCAGCAGCTTACAGCCTGCCGCATTCGGTGGTGAAAAACTGTTTTTT	CASSLQPAAFGGEKLFF
.	TRBV19	TRBJ1-1	.	TGTGCCAGTAGTTTGCCTACAGGGAACACTGAAGCTTTCTTT	CASSLPTGNTEAFF
TRBD2	TRBV7-2	TRBJ2-4	.	TGTGCCAGCAGCTTTTCTGGCGGGAGCGTGAGCATTCAGTACTTC	CASSFSGGSVSIQYF
TRBD1	TRBV2	TRBJ1-2	.	TGTGCCAGCAGCGCCACGGAGACAGGGATCGGCTACACCTTC	CASSATETGIGYTF
.	TRBV5-1	TRBJ1-2	.	TGCGCCAGCAGCTTACAGGGTACGGATGGCTACACCTTC	CASSLQGTDGYTF
.	TRBV5-5	TRBJ2-5	.	TGTGCCAGCAGCTTGGGGGACACCGAAGAGACCCAGTACTTC	CASSLGDTEETQYF
TRBD1	TRBV4-1	TRBJ2-2	few	TGCGCCAGCAGCCCCCGACAGGGGGACCTCACCGGGGAGCTGTTTTTT	CASSPRQGDLTGELFF
TRBD1	TRBV5-1	TRBJ2-1	few	TGCGCCAGCAGCTCTCAGGGGGCCTCGACGGGGGAGCAGTTCTTC	CASSSQGASTGEQFF
TRBD1	TRBV10-3	TRBJ1-2	few	TGTGCCATCAGTTTGGACAGGGGTAACTATGGCTACACCTTC	CAISLDRGNYGYTF
TRBD1	TRBV5-1	TRBJ1-1	.	TGCGCCAGCCAGGGGGTAAAGAACACTGAAGCTTTCTTT	CASQGVKNTEAFF
TRBD2	TRBV7-9	TRBJ2-5	few	TGTGCCAGCAGCCACGGCAAGACTAGCGGGAAACAAGAGACCCAGTACTTC	CASSHGKTSGKQETQYF